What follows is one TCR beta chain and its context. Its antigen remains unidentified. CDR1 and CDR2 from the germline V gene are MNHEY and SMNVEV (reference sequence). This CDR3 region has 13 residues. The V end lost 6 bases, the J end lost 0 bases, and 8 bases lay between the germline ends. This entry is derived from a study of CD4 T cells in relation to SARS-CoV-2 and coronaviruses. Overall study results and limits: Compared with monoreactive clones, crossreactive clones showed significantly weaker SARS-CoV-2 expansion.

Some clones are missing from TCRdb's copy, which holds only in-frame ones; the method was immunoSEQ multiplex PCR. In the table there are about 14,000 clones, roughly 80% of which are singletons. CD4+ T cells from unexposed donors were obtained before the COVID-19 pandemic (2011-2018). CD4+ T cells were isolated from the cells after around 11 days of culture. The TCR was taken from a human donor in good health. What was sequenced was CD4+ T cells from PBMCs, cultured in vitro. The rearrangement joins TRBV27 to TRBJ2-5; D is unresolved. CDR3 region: CASRSFNQETQYF. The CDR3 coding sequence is TGTGCCAGCAGAAGTTTTAACCAAGAGACCCAGTACTTC.